The 8 T cell receptor beta chains below come from one sample, sequenced in a study of blood T cell repertoires in COVID-19. Method: immunoSEQ multiplex PCR; TCRdb's copy keeps in-frame clones and lacks some. The sample includes 300,000 to 350,000 clones, around 82% seen only once; the top ten take 2.5% to 3.5%. The sample comprised peripheral blood. These receptors came from a man aged 25 to 40 with active or convalescent COVID-19.

CDR3 DNA: TGTGCCAGCTCACCATCCGGGACAGGGCCTCAGCCCCAGCATTTT. It yields the protein CASSPSGTGPQPQHF. The rearrangement links TRBV18 to TRBJ1-5, with TRBD1 matching 9 bases. CDR1 is KGHSH, CDR2 LQKENI, per germline. The CDR3 sequence is 15 residues long. V shed 2 bases, J shed 6 bases, and the junction held 5 bases outside the gene matches.

CDR3 nucleotides: TGTGCCAGCAGTTTATTTGCGAGGCACCAAGGCGGCTACACCTTC. As protein: CASSLFARHQGGYTF. V is TRBV28 and J is TRBJ1-2, with D uncertain. This CDR3 has 15 residues. CDR1 and CDR2 from the germline V gene are MDHEN and SYDVKM. Trimming cost V 1 base and J 8 bases, with 17 bases left between them.

This sequence joins TRBV5-6 and TRBJ1-1, with D possibly being TRBD1 (5 bases). The CDR3 sequence is 15 residues long. Germline CDR1 SGHDT, CDR2 YYEEEE. The V and J ends lost 4 bases and 1 base respectively, with 14 bases between them. CDR3 region: CASSPNLDTNTEAFF. DNA for the CDR3: TGTGCCAGCAGCCCTAATCTGGACACGAACACTGAAGCTTTCTTT.

This clone was recorded a few times. This rearrangement joins TRBV7-8 to TRBJ2-3; TRBD1 might be the D (6 bases). The CDR3 runs 15 residues. V shed 5 bases and J shed 5 bases, with 17 bases lying between them. Germline lookup yields CDR1 SGHVS and CDR2 FQNEAQ. The CDR3 is CASSALGQREDTQYF. CDR3 DNA sequence: TGTGCCAGCAGCGCCCTCGGACAGAGGGAAGATACGCAGTATTTT. Together with reference TRBV7-8 and TRBJ2-3, the CDR3 gives the full variable domain: GAGVSQSPRYKVAKRGQDVALRCDPISGHVSLFWYQQALGQGPEFLTYFQNEAQLDKSGLPSDRFFAERPEGSVSTLKIQRTQQEDSAVYLCASSALGQREDTQYFGPGTRLTVL.

This chain joins TRBV27 and TRBJ1-2; TRBD1 aligns across 7 bases. The CDR3 sequence is 13 residues long. CDR1 is MNHEY and CDR2 is SMNVEV in the germline V gene (reference sequence). The ends lost 3 bases at V and 7 bases at J; junction bases unmatched: 5. This chain's CDR3 is CASSFRGVSGYTF. The CDR3 DNA follows: TGTGCCAGCAGTTTCAGGGGGGTCTCTGGCTACACCTTC.

This sequence joins TRBV18 and TRBJ1-5; the D gene is possibly TRBD1 (6 bases). Germline-derived CDR1 and CDR2 are KGHSH and LQKENI. Trimming pared 3 bases from V and 2 bases from J, leaving 11 bases between. This CDR3 contains 15 residues. The DNA for the CDR3 is TGTGCCAGCTCACCTGAACAGGGAGGCAATCAGCCCCAGCATTTT. This gives the protein CASSPEQGGNQPQHF.

V is TRBV30 and J is TRBJ2-1; weak D call: TRBD1 (5 bases). This CDR3 contains 13 residues. Germline assignment: CDR1 GTSNPN and CDR2 SVGIG (reference sequence). The V end lost 1 base, the J end lost 5 bases, and 9 bases lay between the germline ends. CDR3 protein: CAWSGLGDNEQFF. CDR3 in DNA: TGTGCCTGGAGTGGGTTAGGGGACAATGAGCAGTTCTTC. The full variable domain, its missing parts supplied by reference TRBV30 and TRBJ2-1, is SQTIHQWPATLVQPVGSPLSLECTVEGTSNPNLYWYRQAAGRGLQLLFYSVGIGQISSEVPQNLSASRPQDRQFILSSKKLLLSDSGFYLCAWSGLGDNEQFFGPGTRLTVL.

The CDR3 DNA follows: TGTGCCAGCAGCCGGGGCATGACAGATACGCAGTATTTT. It specifies CASSRGMTDTQYF. The rearrangement links TRBV7-8 to TRBJ2-3; possibly TRBD1 or TRBD2 for D (5 bases each). This CDR3 is built from 13 residues. Trimming took off 5 bases at V and 3 bases at J, with 9 bases between the two ends. Germline V gives CDR1 SGHVS, CDR2 FQNEAQ.